This TCR beta chain derives from a study of T cells after posttransplantation cyclophosphamide. Generated by immunoSEQ multiplex PCR, the TCRdb table keeps only in-frame clones and is missing some. Listed for the sample are about 40,000 clones, none seen a single time. This CDR3 is built from 11 residues. Germline V gives CDR1 GTSNPN, CDR2 SVGIG (reference sequence). This clone has ten or more counts. Its antigen is still unknown. Study conclusions and caveats: Blood and skin or GI T cell repertoires showed limited TRB overlap.

Source material: PBMCs. This TCR was recovered from a woman aged 45-60 years in good health and a related stem cell transplant donor. The V gene is TRBV30, the J gene TRBJ1-1; no reliable D call. DNA for the CDR3: TGTTCTGGAGGGAGTCGGGCTGAAGCTTTCTTT. It specifies CSGGSRAEAFF.